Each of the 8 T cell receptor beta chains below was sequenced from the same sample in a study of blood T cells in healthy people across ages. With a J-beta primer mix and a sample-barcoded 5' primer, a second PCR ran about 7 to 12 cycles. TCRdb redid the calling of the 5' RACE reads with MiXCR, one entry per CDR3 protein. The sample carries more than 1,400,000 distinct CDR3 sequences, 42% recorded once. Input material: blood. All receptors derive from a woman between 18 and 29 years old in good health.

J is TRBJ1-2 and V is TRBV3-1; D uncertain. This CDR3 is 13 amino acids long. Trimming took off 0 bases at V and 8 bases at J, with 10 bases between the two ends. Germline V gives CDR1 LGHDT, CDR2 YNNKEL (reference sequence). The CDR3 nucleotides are TGTGCCAGCAGCCAAGATCCAAGTGGGGGCTACACCTTC. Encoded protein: CASSQDPSGGYTF.

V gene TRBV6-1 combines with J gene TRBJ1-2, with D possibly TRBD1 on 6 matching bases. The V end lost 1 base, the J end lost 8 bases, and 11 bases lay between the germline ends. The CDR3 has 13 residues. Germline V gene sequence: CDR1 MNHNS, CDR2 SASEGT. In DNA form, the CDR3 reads TGTGCCAGCAGTGAAGAAGGGGGGTGCGGCTACACCTTC. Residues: CASSEEGGCGYTF.

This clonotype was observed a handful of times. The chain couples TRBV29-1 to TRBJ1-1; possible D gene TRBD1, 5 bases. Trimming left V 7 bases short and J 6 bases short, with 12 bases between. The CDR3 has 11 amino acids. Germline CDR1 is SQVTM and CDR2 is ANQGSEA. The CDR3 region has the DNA TGCAGCGCCGCCGGGGCGGCTGAAGCTTTCTTT. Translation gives CSAAGAAEAFF. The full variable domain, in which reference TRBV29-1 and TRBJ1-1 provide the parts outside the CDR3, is SAVISQKPSRDICQRGTSLTIQCQVDSQVTMMFWYRQQPGQSLTLIATANQGSEATYESGFVIDKFPISRPNLTFSTLTVSNMSPEDSSIYLCSAAGAAEAFFGQGTRLTVV.

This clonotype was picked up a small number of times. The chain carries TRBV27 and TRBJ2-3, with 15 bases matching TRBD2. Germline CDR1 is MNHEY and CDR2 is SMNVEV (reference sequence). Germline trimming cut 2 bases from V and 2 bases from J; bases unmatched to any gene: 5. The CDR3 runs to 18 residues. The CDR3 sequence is CASSLGLAGGRYTDTQYF. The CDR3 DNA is TGTGCCAGCAGTTTAGGACTAGCGGGGGGGCGTTACACAGATACGCAGTATTTT.

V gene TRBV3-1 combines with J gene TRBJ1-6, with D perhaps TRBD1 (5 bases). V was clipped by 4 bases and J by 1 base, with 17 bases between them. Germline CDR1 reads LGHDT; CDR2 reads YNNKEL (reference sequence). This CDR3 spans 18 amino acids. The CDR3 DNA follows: TGTGCCAGCAGCCTCGCTTGGGGGACCAAGTCCTATAATTCACCCCTCCACTTT. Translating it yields CASSLAWGTKSYNSPLHF.

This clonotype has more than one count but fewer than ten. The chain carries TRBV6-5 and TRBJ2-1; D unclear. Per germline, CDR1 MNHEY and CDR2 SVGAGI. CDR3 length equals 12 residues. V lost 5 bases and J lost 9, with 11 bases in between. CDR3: CASSPQYGEQFF. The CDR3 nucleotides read TGTGCCAGCAGTCCCCAATACGGTGAGCAGTTCTTC.

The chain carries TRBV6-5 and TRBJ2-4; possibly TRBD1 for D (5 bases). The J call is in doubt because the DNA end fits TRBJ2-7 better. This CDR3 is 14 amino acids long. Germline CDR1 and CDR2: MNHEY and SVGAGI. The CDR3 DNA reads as TGTGCCAGCAGTTACTCGACCCTAGGGGTCGAGCAGTACTTC. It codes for CASSYSTLGVEQYF.

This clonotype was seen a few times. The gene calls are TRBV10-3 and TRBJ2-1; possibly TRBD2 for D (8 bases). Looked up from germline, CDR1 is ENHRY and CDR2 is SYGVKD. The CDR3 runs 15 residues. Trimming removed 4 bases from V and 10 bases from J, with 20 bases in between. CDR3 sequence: CAISGPGLGGEEQFF. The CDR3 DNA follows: TGTGCCATCAGTGGTCCGGGACTAGGGGGCGAGGAGCAGTTCTTC.